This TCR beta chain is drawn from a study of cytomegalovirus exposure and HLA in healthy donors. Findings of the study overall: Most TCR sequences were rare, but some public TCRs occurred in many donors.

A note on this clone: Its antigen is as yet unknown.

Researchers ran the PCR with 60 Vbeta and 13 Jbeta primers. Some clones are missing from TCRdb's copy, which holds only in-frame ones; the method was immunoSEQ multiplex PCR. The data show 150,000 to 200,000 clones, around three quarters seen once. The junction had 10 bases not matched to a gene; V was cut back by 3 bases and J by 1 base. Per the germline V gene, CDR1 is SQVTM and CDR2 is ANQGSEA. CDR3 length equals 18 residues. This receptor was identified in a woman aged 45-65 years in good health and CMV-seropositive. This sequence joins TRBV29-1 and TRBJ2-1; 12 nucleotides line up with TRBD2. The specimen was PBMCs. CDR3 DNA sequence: TGCAGCGTTGATCCCGGACTAGCGGGGCCCGCTTCCTACAATGAGCAGTTCTTC. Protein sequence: CSVDPGLAGPASYNEQFF.